This T cell receptor beta chain came from a study of T cells in Graves' hyperthyroidism and ophthalmopathy. Amplification of TCR beta CDR3 regions was performed using RNA transcripts as template. Using the HTBI primer set, a first-round RT-PCR was run on the TCR CDR3. TCRdb ran MiXCR on the multiplex PCR reads and lists one entry per CDR3 protein. This sample has over 150,000 distinct CDR3 sequences, with less than 20% found just once. The V gene lost 8 bases and the J gene lost 5 bases, with 13 bases spanning the gap. The CDR3 is 13 amino acids. Patients showing uncontrolled infection, other autoimmune disease, pregnancy or lactation were ineligible. This clonotype was seen at least ten times.

This sequence joins TRBV12-3 or TRBV12-4 and TRBJ2-1; D possibly corresponds to TRBD2 (5 bases). Specimen: blood. This clonotype originated in a woman between 45 and 60 years old with Graves' hyperthyroidism. CDR3 region: CASGEKRNNEQFF. For the CDR3, the DNA is TGTGCCAGCGGTGAAAAGCGGAACAATGAGCAGTTCTTC.